The entry below gives a single T cell receptor (beta chain) sequence along with its context. Within the sample, other DNA sequences also encode this same CDR3. The data were taken from a study of shared clonotypes between healthy human individuals. The CDR3 loop spans 15 amino acids. After removal of 1 base from V and 6 bases from J, the junction contained 3 bases not matched to a gene. CDR1 and CDR2 (germline): LGHNA, YSLEER. CD45RO-negative, CCR7-positively selected cells formed the naive CD8 fraction, excluding terminally differentiated effector memory CD45RA+ cells. TCRdb's copy holds only in-frame clones and misses some; the assay was immunoSEQ multiplex PCR. The table records about 2.1 million clones, just over 90% of them present only once.

The chain couples TRBV4-3 to TRBJ2-1, with 10 bases that match TRBD1. The sequence derives from a man aged 18-30 years in good health. Some clones in this sample may be carry-over from other donors' samples. Sample: naive CD8+ T cells from PBMCs. DNA of the CDR3: TGCGCCAGCAGCCAAGGACAGGGGGCGTTCAATGAGCAGTTCTTC. Translated, it gives CASSQGQGAFNEQFF.